This is a list of T cell receptor beta chains from one sample in a study of blood T cell repertoires in COVID-19. This table comes from immunoSEQ multiplex PCR, and its TCRdb copy is limited to in-frame clones, with some not included. The sample gives roughly 260,000 clones, approximately 90% of which show up once; 2.2% is in the top ten. The sample taken for sequencing was peripheral blood. These receptors originate from a woman aged 50 to 60 who had recovered from COVID-19. Each CDR3 is given with its conserved first and last residue. The D gene is left open where the match is weak. Rows may omit the clone size; those that give it use once, few, many or a size class.

DNA: TGTGCCACCAGTGTTCTAAGGAAGCCCCTGTCGACAAGGAGGGATTACAATGAGCAGTTCTTC
CDR3: CATSVLRKPLSTRRDYNEQFF
J: TRBJ2-1
size: NA
D: NA
V: TRBV24-1

DNA: TGCGCCAGCAGCCAAGAACGCGGCCCGGAGCAGTTCTTC
CDR3: CASSQERGPEQFF
J: TRBJ2-1
size: NA
D: NA
V: TRBV4-3

DNA: TGTGCCAGCAGGAATAGTTATCGCGAGCAGTACTTC
CDR3: CASRNSYREQYF
J: TRBJ2-7
size: NA
D: NA
V: TRBV6-5

DNA: TGTGCCACCTTCCGGACAGGGACCCCCGGGGAGCTGTTTTTT
CDR3: CATFRTGTPGELFF
J: TRBJ2-2
size: NA
D: TRBD1
V: TRBV19

DNA: TGTGCCAGCAGCATATTGGACAGGACCTACGAGCAGTACTTC
CDR3: CASSILDRTYEQYF
J: TRBJ2-7
size: NA
D: TRBD1
V: TRBV7-2

DNA: TGTGCCAGCAGACCCTACACCGGGGAGCAAAACTATGGCTACACCTTC
CDR3: CASRPYTGEQNYGYTF
J: TRBJ1-2
size: NA
D: NA
V: TRBV27

DNA: TGTGCCAGCAGCCGCCATCTTGGAGTCACTAGCGGGAGAATGCAGTTCTTC
CDR3: CASSRHLGVTSGRMQFF
J: TRBJ2-1
size: once
D: TRBD2
V: TRBV5-6

DNA: TGCGCCAGCAGCCAAAAGCGACCGGGAGCTCAAATGAACACTGAAGCTTTCTTT
CDR3: CASSQKRPGAQMNTEAFF
J: TRBJ1-1
size: NA
D: NA
V: TRBV4-1

DNA: TGCGCCAGCAGCTGGGGGGGCAGTGAAAAACTGTTTTTT
CDR3: CASSWGGSEKLFF
J: TRBJ1-4
size: NA
D: NA
V: TRBV5-1

DNA: TGCAGTGCTAGTTCCCCGAACATGAACACTGAAGCTTTCTTT
CDR3: CSASSPNMNTEAFF
J: TRBJ1-1
size: NA
D: NA
V: TRBV20-1

DNA: TGTGCCAGCAGTAGACAGGGTGAAGCTTTCTTT
CDR3: CASSRQGEAFF
J: TRBJ1-1
size: NA
D: TRBD1
V: TRBV6-5

DNA: TGTGCCAGCAGTGAACGATTTCCCCGACTCATGAACACTGAAGCTTTCTTT
CDR3: CASSERFPRLMNTEAFF
J: TRBJ1-1
size: NA
D: NA
V: TRBV6-1

DNA: TGTGCCAGCAGTTACTACAGGGGTTCCCCCACAGATACGCAGTATTTT
CDR3: CASSYYRGSPTDTQYF
J: TRBJ2-3
size: NA
D: TRBD1
V: TRBV6-2/TRBV6-3

DNA: TGTGCCAGCAGTGCGGGGGGGCCCCGGGGTAACACCGGGGAGCTGTTTTTT
CDR3: CASSAGGPRGNTGELFF
J: TRBJ2-2
size: NA
D: TRBD2
V: TRBV28

DNA: TGCGCCAGCAGCTTGAAACAGACCTACAATGAGCAGTTCTTC
CDR3: CASSLKQTYNEQFF
J: TRBJ2-1
size: NA
D: NA
V: TRBV5-1

DNA: TGTGCCAGTAGTATGGCCAGGGCTTACGAGCAGTACTTC
CDR3: CASSMARAYEQYF
J: TRBJ2-7
size: NA
D: NA
V: TRBV19

DNA: TGTGCCAGCAGCTTAGACAGGGGATCTGGAAACACCATATATTTT
CDR3: CASSLDRGSGNTIYF
J: TRBJ1-3
size: NA
D: TRBD1
V: TRBV7-2

DNA: TGCGCCAGCAGTCTCAAAGGGACAGGGGCGCAAGATACGCAGTATTTT
CDR3: CASSLKGTGAQDTQYF
J: TRBJ2-3
size: NA
D: TRBD1
V: TRBV4-3

DNA: TGCAGCGTTGGGGCAGGGACATACGAGCAGTACTTC
CDR3: CSVGAGTYEQYF
J: TRBJ2-7
size: NA
D: NA
V: TRBV29-1

DNA: TGTGCCAGCAGTTCACCACTGACAGGGGGAAAACTGTTTTTT
CDR3: CASSSPLTGGKLFF
J: TRBJ1-4
size: NA
D: TRBD1
V: TRBV6-2/TRBV6-3

DNA: TGTGCCAGCAGTGGGTTTACCGGGACATGGAACACCGGGGAGCTGTTTTTT
CDR3: CASSGFTGTWNTGELFF
J: TRBJ2-2
size: NA
D: NA
V: TRBV2

DNA: TGTGCCTGGAGCCCTCATCGGGGTCAGCCCCAGCATTTT
CDR3: CAWSPHRGQPQHF
J: TRBJ1-5
size: NA
D: NA
V: TRBV30

DNA: TGTGCCACCGTTATCAGCCTTCCTAGCTCTGGAAACACCATATATTTT
CDR3: CATVISLPSSGNTIYF
J: TRBJ1-3
size: NA
D: NA
V: TRBV24-1

DNA: TGTGCCAGCAGCAAAGTCCCAGAAGAAGCGTTCTACGAGCAGTACTTC
CDR3: CASSKVPEEAFYEQYF
J: TRBJ2-7
size: NA
D: NA
V: TRBV21-1

DNA: TGTGCCAGCAGCGTCAACAGGGATACTGAAGCTTTCTTT
CDR3: CASSVNRDTEAFF
J: TRBJ1-1
size: once
D: NA
V: TRBV5-6

DNA: TGTGCCAGCAGCTTAGATGTGGGGCTTGGGAATGAGCAGTTCTTC
CDR3: CASSLDVGLGNEQFF
J: TRBJ2-1
size: NA
D: NA
V: TRBV7-9

DNA: TGTGCCAGCTCAGGAGGAGGCAATCAGCCCCAGCATTTT
CDR3: CASSGGGNQPQHF
J: TRBJ1-5
size: NA
D: NA
V: TRBV18

DNA: TGTGCCTGGAGGGAATTTGGACAGGGGGCGGTCGAGCAGTACTTC
CDR3: CAWREFGQGAVEQYF
J: TRBJ2-7
size: NA
D: TRBD1
V: TRBV30

DNA: TGTGCCAGTAGTATAGGGGCGGGATCCTACGAGCAGTACTTC
CDR3: CASSIGAGSYEQYF
J: TRBJ2-7
size: NA
D: NA
V: TRBV19

DNA: TGTGCCTGGAGTGGGGGTTCGGGGGATACGCAGTATTTT
CDR3: CAWSGGSGDTQYF
J: TRBJ2-3
size: NA
D: NA
V: TRBV30

DNA: TGTGCCAGCTGTTGGACAGACAGCACAGATACGCAGTATTTT
CDR3: CASCWTDSTDTQYF
J: TRBJ2-3
size: NA
D: NA
V: TRBV7-9

DNA: TGTGCCAGCAGCCTCCCTAGGTTGCAGTTCTTC
CDR3: CASSLPRLQFF
J: TRBJ2-1
size: NA
D: NA
V: TRBV5-8

DNA: TGTGCCAGCAGTCTACCCGGGACAGACTATGGCTACACCTTC
CDR3: CASSLPGTDYGYTF
J: TRBJ1-2
size: NA
D: TRBD1
V: TRBV28

DNA: TGTGCCAGCAGCTTGTCTGGGGCGCACACCGGGGAGCTGTTTTTT
CDR3: CASSLSGAHTGELFF
J: TRBJ2-2
size: NA
D: NA
V: TRBV7-2

DNA: TGTGCCAGCAGCTTAGTTAACTACGAGCAGTACTTC
CDR3: CASSLVNYEQYF
J: TRBJ2-7
size: NA
D: NA
V: TRBV11-2

DNA: TGCAGTGCTAGTGATGGGCAGATGAACACTGAAGCTTTCTTT
CDR3: CSASDGQMNTEAFF
J: TRBJ1-1
size: NA
D: NA
V: TRBV20-1

DNA: TGTGCCAGCAGAGGACTAGCCGAAACCTACGAGCAGTACTTC
CDR3: CASRGLAETYEQYF
J: TRBJ2-7
size: NA
D: TRBD2
V: TRBV27

DNA: TGTGCCAGTGCGGCAGGGTCTCGTGAGCAGTACTTC
CDR3: CASAAGSREQYF
J: TRBJ2-7
size: NA
D: NA
V: TRBV19

DNA: TGTGCCAGTAGTCCCCCCCCATCGCTATTCTCTGGAAACACCATATATTTT
CDR3: CASSPPPSLFSGNTIYF
J: TRBJ1-3
size: NA
D: NA
V: TRBV19

DNA: TGTGCCAGCAGCTTAGGGACAGGGCCCTATGGCTACACCTTC
CDR3: CASSLGTGPYGYTF
J: TRBJ1-2
size: NA
D: TRBD1
V: TRBV7-8

DNA: TGTGCCAGCAGCTACTTACAGGGGAGCTATGGCTACACCTTC
CDR3: CASSYLQGSYGYTF
J: TRBJ1-2
size: NA
D: TRBD1
V: TRBV5-6

DNA: TGTGCCATCCAACAGGGGCTGAACACTGAAGCTTTCTTT
CDR3: CAIQQGLNTEAFF
J: TRBJ1-1
size: NA
D: TRBD1
V: TRBV10-3

DNA: TGTGCCAGCGGGAGGGACTCCTACGAGCAGTACTTC
CDR3: CASGRDSYEQYF
J: TRBJ2-7
size: NA
D: TRBD2
V: TRBV2

DNA: TGTGCCAGCAGCTGGGACAGGGGCGACTATGGCTACACCTTC
CDR3: CASSWDRGDYGYTF
J: TRBJ1-2
size: NA
D: TRBD1
V: TRBV3-1/TRBV3-2

DNA: TGTGCCAGCAGCCAAGAAGCAGGGGGCGCGGGTGGCTACACCTTC
CDR3: CASSQEAGGAGGYTF
J: TRBJ1-2
size: NA
D: TRBD1
V: TRBV3-1/TRBV3-2